What follows describes a single T cell receptor (beta chain). The data were taken from a study of blood T cell repertoires in COVID-19. This CDR3 has 15 residues. V was trimmed by 4 bases and J by 3 bases, leaving 12 bases between them. Germline V lookup: CDR1 SGHTA, CDR2 FQGNSA. Recruitment covered about 25 US areas and drew participants whose ages spanned roughly 18 to 95 years. Clinical history as reported by participants underpinned cohort assignment. Per the original data handling: Reference gene primer amplification gave estimated nucleated cell counts. TCRdb's table, derived via immunoSEQ multiplex PCR, lists solely in-frame clones and lacks some. The V and J calls and clone size were taken over from that table, and D and trimming were inferred from the DNA. The sample contains around 300,000 clones, nearly 90% of which appear only once.

Sequences were obtained from PBMCs or T cells enriched from blood (not recorded which). The sequence was obtained from a woman between 25 and 40 years old who had recovered from COVID-19. The chain joins TRBV7-2 to TRBJ2-2; a weak D match, TRBD1 (6 bases). The CDR3 DNA reads TGTGCCAGCAGCTCGGACAGACTATACACCGGGGAGCTGTTTTTT. Translation: CASSSDRLYTGELFF.